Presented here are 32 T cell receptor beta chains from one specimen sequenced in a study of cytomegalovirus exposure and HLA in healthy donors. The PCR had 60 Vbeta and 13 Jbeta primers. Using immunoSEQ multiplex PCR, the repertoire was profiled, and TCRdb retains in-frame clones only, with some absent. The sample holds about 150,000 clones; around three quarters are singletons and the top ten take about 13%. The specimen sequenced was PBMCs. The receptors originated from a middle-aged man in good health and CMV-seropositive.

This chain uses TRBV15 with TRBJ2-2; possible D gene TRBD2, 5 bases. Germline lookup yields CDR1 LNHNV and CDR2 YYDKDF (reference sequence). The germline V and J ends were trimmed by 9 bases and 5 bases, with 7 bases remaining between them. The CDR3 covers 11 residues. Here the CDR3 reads CATGGTGELFF. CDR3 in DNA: TGTGCCACAGGAGGTACCGGGGAGCTGTTTTTT.

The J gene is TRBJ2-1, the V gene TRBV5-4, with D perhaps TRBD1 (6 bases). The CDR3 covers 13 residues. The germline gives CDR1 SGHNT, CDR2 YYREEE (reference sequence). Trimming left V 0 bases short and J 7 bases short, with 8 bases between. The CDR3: CASSLAQGNEQFF. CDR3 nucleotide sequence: TGTGCCAGCAGCTTGGCGCAGGGGAATGAGCAGTTCTTC.

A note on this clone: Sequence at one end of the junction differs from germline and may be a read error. CDR3 in amino acids: CSVPKNSEAFF. The CDR3 DNA is TGCAGCGTCCCCAAAAACAGTGAAGCTTTCTTT. J is TRBJ1-1 and V is TRBV29-1; D unresolved. The CDR3 is 11 amino acids. From germline, CDR1 is SQVTM and CDR2 ANQGSEA.

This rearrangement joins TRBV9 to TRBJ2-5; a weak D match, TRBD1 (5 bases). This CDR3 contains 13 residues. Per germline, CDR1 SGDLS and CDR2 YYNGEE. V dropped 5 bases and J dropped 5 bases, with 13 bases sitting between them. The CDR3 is CASSPAHRETQYF. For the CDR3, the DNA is TGTGCCAGCAGTCCCGCTCACAGGGAGACCCAGTACTTC.

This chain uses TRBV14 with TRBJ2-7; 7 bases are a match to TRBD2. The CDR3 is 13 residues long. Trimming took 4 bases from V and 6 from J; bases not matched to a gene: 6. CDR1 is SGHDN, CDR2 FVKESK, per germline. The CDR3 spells CASSPELAFEQYF. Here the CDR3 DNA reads TGTGCCAGCAGCCCAGAACTAGCGTTCGAGCAGTACTTC.

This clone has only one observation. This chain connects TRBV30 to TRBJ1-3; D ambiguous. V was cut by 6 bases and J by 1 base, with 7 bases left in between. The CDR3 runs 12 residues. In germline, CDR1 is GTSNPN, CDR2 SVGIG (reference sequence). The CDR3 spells CACTSSGNTIYF. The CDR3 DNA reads TGTGCCTGTACAAGTTCTGGAAACACCATATATTTT.

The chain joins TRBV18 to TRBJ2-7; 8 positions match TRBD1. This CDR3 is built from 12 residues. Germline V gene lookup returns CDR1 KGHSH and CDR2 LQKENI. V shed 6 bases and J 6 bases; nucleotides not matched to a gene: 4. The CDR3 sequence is CASSPGTGEQYF. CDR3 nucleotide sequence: TGTGCCAGCTCCCCCGGGACAGGCGAGCAGTACTTC.

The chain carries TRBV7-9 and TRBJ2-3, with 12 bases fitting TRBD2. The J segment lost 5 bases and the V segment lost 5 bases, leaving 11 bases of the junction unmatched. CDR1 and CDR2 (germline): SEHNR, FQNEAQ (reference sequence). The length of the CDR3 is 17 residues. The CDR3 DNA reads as TGTGCCAGCAGCAAGACCCAACCGGGACTAGCGGGAGATACGCAGTATTTT. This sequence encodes CASSKTQPGLAGDTQYF.

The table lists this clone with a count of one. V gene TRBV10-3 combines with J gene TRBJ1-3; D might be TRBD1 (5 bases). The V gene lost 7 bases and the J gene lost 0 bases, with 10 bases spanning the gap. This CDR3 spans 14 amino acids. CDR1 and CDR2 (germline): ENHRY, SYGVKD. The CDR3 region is CAIKAGPSGNTIYF. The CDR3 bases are TGTGCCATCAAGGCGGGGCCCTCTGGAAACACCATATATTTT.

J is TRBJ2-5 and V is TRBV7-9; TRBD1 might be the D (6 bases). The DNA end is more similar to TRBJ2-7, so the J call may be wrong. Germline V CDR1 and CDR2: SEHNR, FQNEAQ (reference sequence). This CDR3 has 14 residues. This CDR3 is CASSSRGSVGEQYF. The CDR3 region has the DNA TGTGCCAGCAGCTCAAGGGGGTCGGTGGGCGAGCAGTACTTC.

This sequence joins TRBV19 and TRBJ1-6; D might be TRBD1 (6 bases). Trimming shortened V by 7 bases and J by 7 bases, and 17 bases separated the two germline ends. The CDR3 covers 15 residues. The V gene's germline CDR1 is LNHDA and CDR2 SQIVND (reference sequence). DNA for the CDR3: TGTGCCAGTAAGGCCGGGGACATAATCAATTCACCCCTCCACTTT. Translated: CASKAGDIINSPLHF.

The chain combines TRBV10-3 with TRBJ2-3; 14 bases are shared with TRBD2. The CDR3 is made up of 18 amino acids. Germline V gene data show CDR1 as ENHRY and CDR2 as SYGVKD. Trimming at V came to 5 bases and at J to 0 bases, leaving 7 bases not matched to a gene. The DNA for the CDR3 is TGTGCCATCAGTAAGGGACTAGCGGGAGTTGACAGCACAGATACGCAGTATTTT. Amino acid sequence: CAISKGLAGVDSTDTQYF.

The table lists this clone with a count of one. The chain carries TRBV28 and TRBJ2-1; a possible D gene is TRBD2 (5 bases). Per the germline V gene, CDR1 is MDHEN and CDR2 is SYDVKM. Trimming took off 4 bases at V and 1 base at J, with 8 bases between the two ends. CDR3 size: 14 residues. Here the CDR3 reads CASSYGISYNEQFF. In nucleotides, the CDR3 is TGTGCCAGCAGTTACGGGATATCCTACAATGAGCAGTTCTTC.

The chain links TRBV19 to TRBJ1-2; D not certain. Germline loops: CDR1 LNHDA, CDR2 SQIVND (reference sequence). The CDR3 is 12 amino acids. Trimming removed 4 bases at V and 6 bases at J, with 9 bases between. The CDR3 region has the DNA TGTGCCAGTAGTAGCAGAGGGAATGGCTACACCTTC. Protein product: CASSSRGNGYTF.

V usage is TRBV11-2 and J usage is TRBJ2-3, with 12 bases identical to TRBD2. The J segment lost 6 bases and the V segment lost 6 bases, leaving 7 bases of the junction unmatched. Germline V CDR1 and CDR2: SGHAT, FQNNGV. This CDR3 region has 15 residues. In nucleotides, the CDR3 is TGTGCCAGCAGAAGACTAGCGGGAGTCCGGGATACGCAGTATTTT. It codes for CASRRLAGVRDTQYF.

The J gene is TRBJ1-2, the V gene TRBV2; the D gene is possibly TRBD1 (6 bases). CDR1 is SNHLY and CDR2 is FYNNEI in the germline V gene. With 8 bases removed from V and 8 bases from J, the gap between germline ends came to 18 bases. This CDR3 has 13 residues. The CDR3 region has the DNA TGTGCCAGCCTGGGTCAGGGGCCCCTGGGCTACACCTTC. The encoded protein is CASLGQGPLGYTF.

The CDR3 DNA is TGTGCCAGCAGGTCCCCGGGACAGCTGACCTACGAGCAGTACTTC. Its translation is CASRSPGQLTYEQYF. The chain couples TRBV11-2 to TRBJ2-7; 7 bases are a match to TRBD1. The CDR3 consists of 15 residues. With V trimmed by 6 bases and J by 2 bases, 10 bases remained unmatched. The germline CDR1 and CDR2 sequences are SGHAT and FQNNGV.

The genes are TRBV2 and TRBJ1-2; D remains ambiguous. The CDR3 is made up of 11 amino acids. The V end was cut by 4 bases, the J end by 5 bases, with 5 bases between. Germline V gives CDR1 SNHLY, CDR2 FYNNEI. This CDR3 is CASSAGYGYTF. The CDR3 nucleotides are TGTGCCAGCAGTGCGGGGTATGGCTACACCTTC. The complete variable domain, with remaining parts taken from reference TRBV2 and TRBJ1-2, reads EPEVTQTPSHQVTQMGQEVILRCVPISNHLYFYWYRQILGQKVEFLVSFYNNEISEKSEIFDDQFSVERPDGSNFTLKIRSTKLEDSAMYFCASSAGYGYTFGSGTRLTVV.

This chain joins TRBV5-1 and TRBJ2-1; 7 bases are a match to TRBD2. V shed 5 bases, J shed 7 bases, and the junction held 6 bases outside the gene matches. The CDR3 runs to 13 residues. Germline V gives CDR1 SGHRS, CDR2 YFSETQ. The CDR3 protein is CASRREPGNEQFF. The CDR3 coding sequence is TGCGCCAGCAGGCGGGAGCCGGGAAATGAGCAGTTCTTC. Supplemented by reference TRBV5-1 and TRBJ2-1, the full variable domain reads KAGVTQTPRYLIKTRGQQVTLSCSPISGHRSVSWYQQTPGQGLQFLFEYFSETQRNKGNFPGRFSGRQFSNSRSEMNVSTLELGDSALYLCASRREPGNEQFFGPGTRLTVL.

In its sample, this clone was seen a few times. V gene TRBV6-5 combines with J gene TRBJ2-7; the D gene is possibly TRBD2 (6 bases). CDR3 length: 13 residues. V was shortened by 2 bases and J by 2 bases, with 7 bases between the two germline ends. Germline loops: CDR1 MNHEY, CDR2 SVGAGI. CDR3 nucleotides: TGTGCCAGCAGTTACGGGACTCCCTACGAGCAGTACTTC. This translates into CASSYGTPYEQYF.

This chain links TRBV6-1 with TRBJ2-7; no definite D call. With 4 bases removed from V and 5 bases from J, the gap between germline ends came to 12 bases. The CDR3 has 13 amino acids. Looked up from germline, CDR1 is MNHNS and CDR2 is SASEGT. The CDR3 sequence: CASSVMHRDEQYF. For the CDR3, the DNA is TGTGCCAGCAGTGTAATGCACCGGGACGAGCAGTACTTC.

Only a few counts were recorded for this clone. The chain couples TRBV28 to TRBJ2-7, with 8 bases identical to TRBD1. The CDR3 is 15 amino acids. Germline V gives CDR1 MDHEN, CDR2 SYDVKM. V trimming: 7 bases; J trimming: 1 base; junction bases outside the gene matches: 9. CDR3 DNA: TGTGCCAGCACTGGTTCCGGGACAGGTTCCTACGAGCAGTACTTC. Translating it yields CASTGSGTGSYEQYF.

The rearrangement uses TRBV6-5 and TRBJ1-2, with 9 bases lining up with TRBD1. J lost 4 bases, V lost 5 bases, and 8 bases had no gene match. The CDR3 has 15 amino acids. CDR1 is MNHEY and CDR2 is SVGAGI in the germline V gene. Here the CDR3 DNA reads TGTGCCAGCAGTAAACAGGGGGCGTGGGGCTATGGCTACACCTTC. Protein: CASSKQGAWGYGYTF.

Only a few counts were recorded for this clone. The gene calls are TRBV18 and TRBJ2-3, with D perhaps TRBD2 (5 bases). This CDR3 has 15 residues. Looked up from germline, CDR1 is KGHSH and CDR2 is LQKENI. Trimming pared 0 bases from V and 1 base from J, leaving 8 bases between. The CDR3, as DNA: TGTGCCAGCTCACCACCGGCGGGCGGCACAGATACGCAGTATTTT. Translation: CASSPPAGGTDTQYF.

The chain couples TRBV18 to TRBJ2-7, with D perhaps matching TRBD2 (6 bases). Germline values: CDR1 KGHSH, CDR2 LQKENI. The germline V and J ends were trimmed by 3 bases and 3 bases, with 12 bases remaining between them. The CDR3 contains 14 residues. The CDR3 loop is CASSPGSGIYEQYF. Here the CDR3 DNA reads TGTGCCAGCTCACCCGGTAGCGGCATCTACGAGCAGTACTTC.

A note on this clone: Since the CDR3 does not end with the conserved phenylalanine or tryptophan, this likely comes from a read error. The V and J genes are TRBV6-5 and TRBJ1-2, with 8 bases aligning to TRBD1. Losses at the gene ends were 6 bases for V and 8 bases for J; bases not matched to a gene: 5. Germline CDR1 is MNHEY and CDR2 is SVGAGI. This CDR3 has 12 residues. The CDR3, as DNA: TGTGCCAGCAGACATGGACAGGGAGGCTACACCCTC. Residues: CASRHGQGGYTL.

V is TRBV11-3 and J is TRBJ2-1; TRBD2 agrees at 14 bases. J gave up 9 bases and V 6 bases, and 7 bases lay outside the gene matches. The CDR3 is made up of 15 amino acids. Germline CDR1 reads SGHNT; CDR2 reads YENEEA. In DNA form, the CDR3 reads TGTGCCAGCAGTCAGGGGACTAGCGGGAGAGGTGAGCAGTTCTTC. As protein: CASSQGTSGRGEQFF.

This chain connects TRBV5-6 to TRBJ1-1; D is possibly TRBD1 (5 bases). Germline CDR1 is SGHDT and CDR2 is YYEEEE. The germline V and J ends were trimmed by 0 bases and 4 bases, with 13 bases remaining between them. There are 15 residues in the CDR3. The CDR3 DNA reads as TGTGCCAGCAGCTTGGGGTGGACAACGAGCACTGAAGCTTTCTTT. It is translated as CASSLGWTTSTEAFF.

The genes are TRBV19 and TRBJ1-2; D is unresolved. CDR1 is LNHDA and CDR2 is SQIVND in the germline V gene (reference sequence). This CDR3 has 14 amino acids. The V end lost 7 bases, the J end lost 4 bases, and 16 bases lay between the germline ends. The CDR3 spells CASNRGQEGYGYTF. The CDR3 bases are TGTGCCAGTAATAGAGGGCAGGAGGGCTATGGCTACACCTTC.

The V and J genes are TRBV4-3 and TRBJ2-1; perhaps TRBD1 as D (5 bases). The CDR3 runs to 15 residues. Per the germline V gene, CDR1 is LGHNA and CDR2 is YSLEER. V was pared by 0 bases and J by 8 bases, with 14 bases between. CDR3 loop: CASSQDLSRADEQFF. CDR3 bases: TGCGCCAGCAGCCAAGATTTATCCAGGGCGGATGAGCAGTTCTTC.

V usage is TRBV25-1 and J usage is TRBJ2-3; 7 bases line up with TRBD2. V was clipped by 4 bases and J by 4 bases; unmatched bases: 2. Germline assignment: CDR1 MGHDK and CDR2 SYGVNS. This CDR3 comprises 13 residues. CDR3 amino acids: CASSAAGADTQYF. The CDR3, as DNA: TGTGCCAGCAGTGCGGCGGGAGCAGATACGCAGTATTTT.

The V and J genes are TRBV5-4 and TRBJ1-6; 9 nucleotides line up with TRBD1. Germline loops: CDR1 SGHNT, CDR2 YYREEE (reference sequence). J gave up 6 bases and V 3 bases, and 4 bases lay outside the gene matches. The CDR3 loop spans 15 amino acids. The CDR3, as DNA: TGTGCCAGCAGCTGGGGGACAGGGCTTAATTCACCCCTCCACTTT. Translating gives CASSWGTGLNSPLHF.